This is a list of T cell receptor beta chains from one sample in a study of blood T cells in healthy people across ages. A single record per CDR3 protein comes from TCRdb applying MiXCR to the 5' RACE reads. Of some 900,000 distinct CDR3 sequences detected, under 35% appear once; the ten largest clones hold roughly 17%. Sequencing was carried out using blood. These receptors came from an elderly woman in good health. Each CDR3 is given with its conserved first and last residue. Fields, in order: V gene, J gene, clone size, D gene, CDR3 protein, CDR3 DNA. D genes are given only for firm matches. Some rows have no size entry. The others give once, few or many, or a class for an expanded clone.

>TRBV3-1|TRBJ1-2|.|TRBD1
CASSRDRGLSHYGYTF
TGTGCCAGCAGCCGGGACAGGGGGCTTAGTCACTATGGCTACACCTTC
>TRBV6-2/TRBV6-3|TRBJ2-1|.|TRBD1
CASSSGTGITNGQFF
TGTGCCAGCAGTTCGGGGACAGGGATAACAAATGGGCAGTTCTTC
>TRBV9|TRBJ2-1|.|.
CASSVGGGLYNEHYF
TGTGCCAGCAGCGTAGGCGGGGGCCTCTACAATGAGCACTACTTC
>TRBV20-1|TRBJ2-2|few|.
CSARPGTTTGELFF
TGCAGTGCTAGACCCGGGACAACTACCGGGGAGCTGTTTTTT
>TRBV20-1|TRBJ2-3|.|TRBD2
CSAGTLAAGIGTDTQYF
TGCAGTGCTGGCACTCTAGCGGCGGGGATCGGCACAGATACGCAGTATTTT
>TRBV10-3|TRBJ1-2|many|.
CAISESTGTGYTF
TGTGCCATCAGTGAGTCGACCGGCACGGGCTACACCTTC
>TRBV12-3/TRBV12-4|TRBJ2-5|.|TRBD1
CASSRGQGYNGQYF
TGTGCCAGCAGCCGCGGACAGGGATACAATGGGCAGTACTTC
>TRBV11-3|TRBJ2-1|.|TRBD2
CASGLDNLAGADEQFF
TGTGCCAGCGGCTTAGATAATCTAGCGGGGGCGGATGAGCAGTTCTTC
>TRBV5-6|TRBJ1-2|few|.
CASSLWGQVGYTF
TGTGCCAGCAGCCTATGGGGGCAAGTGGGCTACACCTTC
>TRBV4-3|TRBJ2-1|many|.
CASSQERKAVLPYNEQFF
TGCGCCAGCAGCCAAGAAAGGAAAGCGGTTCTTCCCTACAATGAGCAGTTCTTC
>TRBV6-2/TRBV6-3|TRBJ1-2|many|TRBD1
CASIDRGRGGYTF
TGTGCCAGCATTGACAGGGGGCGAGGCGGCTACACCTTC
>TRBV3-1|TRBJ2-5|.|.
CASSQGGSGTQYF
TGTGCCAGCAGCCAGGGGGGTTCCGGGACCCAGTACTTC
>TRBV6-1|TRBJ1-2|many|.
CATQWSGYGYTF
TGTGCCACCCAGTGGAGCGGCTATGGCTACACCTTC
>TRBV29-1|TRBJ2-5|many|TRBD2
CSVARLAGKETQYF
TGCAGCGTTGCCAGACTAGCGGGTAAAGAGACCCAGTACTTC
>TRBV7-9|TRBJ2-1|.|.
CASSLSQGNYNEQFF
TGTGCCAGCAGCTTATCCCAGGGGAATTACAATGAGCAGTTCTTC
>TRBV29-1|TRBJ1-2|.|.
CSANRDTSNYGYTF
TGCAGCGCGAACCGGGACACCTCTAACTATGGCTACACCTTC
>TRBV5-6|TRBJ2-1|many|TRBD2
CASSLLGLAGAYNEQFF
TGTGCCAGCAGCTTGTTGGGACTAGCGGGGGCCTACAATGAGCAGTTCTTC
>TRBV7-2|TRBJ2-3|.|TRBD2
CASSSAGPLDTQYF
TGTGCCAGCAGCTCAGCGGGACCCCTCGATACGCAGTATTTT
>TRBV24-1|TRBJ1-2|.|.
CATSLDGSSGYTF
TGTGCCACGAGCCTCGACGGGTCTAGCGGCTACACCTTC